This TCR beta chain was sequenced for a study of CD8+ T cells in alopecia areata. Points from the study as a whole: One nonresponder makes the tie between baseline CD8+ expansion and response uncertain. More clonal than normal scalp was lesional scalp, particularly alopecia totalis/universalis.

Germline V lookup: CDR1 SQVTM, CDR2 ANQGSEA. The V gene end was trimmed by 4 bases and the J gene end by 8 bases; junction bases not matched to a gene: 24. The CDR3 totals 18 residues. Treatment in this sample: oral pan-JAK inhibitor, 5-10 mg twice daily. Sampling of alopecia areata patients yielded lesional scalp punch biopsies as well as peripheral blood. Researchers picked out CD4+ and CD8+ T cells from PBMCs by sorting. Concerning this clone itself: Its target is unknown.

Investigators isolated RNA and reverse transcribed it into cDNA to act as the sequencing template. Here immunoSEQ multiplex PCR was the method, and the copy in TCRdb shows in-frame clones only, minus some. Among 200,000 to 250,000 clones listed, over 60% were seen once. The chain has TRBV29-1 and TRBJ1-2; TRBD1 matches at 8 bases. The sample consisted of CD4+ T cells sorted from blood, taken at week 4, from a patient treated with tofacitinib. This receptor was identified in a human donor with alopecia areata. The CDR3 DNA sequence: TGCAGCGTTGTAACCCCACGGGACAGGCGCTACCAGCCCACAGGCTACACCTTC. As protein: CSVVTPRDRRYQPTGYTF.